The 11 T cell receptor beta chains listed next were all sequenced from one sample in a study of neurological immune-mediated disorders. TCRdb re-called the 5' RACE reads through MiXCR, storing one row per CDR3 protein. The sample carries roughly 70,000 distinct CDR3 sequences, around 5.2% recorded once. Specimen: PBMCs. All receptors derive from a woman aged 25-40 years with multiple sclerosis.

This clonotype has only a few counts. The chain uses TRBV11-2 and TRBJ2-2; TRBD1 or TRBD2 may be the D gene (5 bases each). Germline V CDR1 and CDR2: SGHAT, FQNNGV. The length of the CDR3 is 16 residues. Deletions cut 1 base from V and 4 bases from J, with 13 bases between. The CDR3 protein is CASSLATRDPTGELFF. CDR3 nucleotide sequence: TGTGCCAGCAGCTTAGCGACCCGGGACCCCACCGGGGAGCTGTTTTTT. Complete variable domain (other parts from reference TRBV11-2 and TRBJ2-2): EAGVAQSPRYKIIEKRQSVAFWCNPISGHATLYWYQQILGQGPKLLIQFQNNGVVDDSQLPKDRFSAERLKGVDSTLKIQPAKLEDSAVYLCASSLATRDPTGELFFGEGSRLTVL.

CDR3 in amino acids: CASRLGTGIDTQYF. CDR3 in DNA: TGTGCCAGCAGACTAGGCACAGGTATAGATACGCAGTATTTT. The J gene is TRBJ2-3, the V gene TRBV12-3 or TRBV12-4; TRBD1 or TRBD2 may be the D gene (5 bases each). The CDR3 spans 14 residues. V was cut by 6 bases and J by 5 bases, with 15 bases left in between.

Many counts were recorded for this clonotype. The chain's CDR3 is CASSGRLATDTQYF. CDR3 coding DNA: TGTGCCAGCAGTGGAAGGCTCGCCACAGATACGCAGTATTTT. The J gene is TRBJ2-3, the V gene TRBV12-3 or TRBV12-4; D not resolved. V shed 5 bases and J shed 2 bases, with 11 bases lying between them. This CDR3 region has 14 residues.

As to this clonotype: This clone may be a read error of a much larger clone one base away. The CDR3 does not end in the conserved phenylalanine or tryptophan, so this is likely a read error. The J gene is TRBJ2-2, the V gene TRBV7-9, with D maybe TRBD1 (6 bases). Germline-derived CDR1 and CDR2 are SEHNR and FQNEAQ (reference sequence). This CDR3 has 15 amino acids. The V end was cut by 4 bases, the J end by 2 bases, with 11 bases between. CDR3 residues: CASSWWTANTGELFY. In nucleotides, the CDR3 is TGTGCCAGCAGCTGGTGGACAGCCAACACCGGGGAGCTGTTTTAT.

This clonotype came up a few times. This chain links TRBV5-6 with TRBJ2-5; TRBD1 matches at 10 bases. Germline V gene sequence: CDR1 SGHDT, CDR2 YYEEEE. The CDR3 has 14 amino acids. Losses at the gene ends were 2 bases for V and 6 bases for J; bases not matched to a gene: 4. CDR3 protein: CASSFGTGVKTQYF. The CDR3 nucleotides are TGTGCCAGCAGCTTTGGGACAGGGGTAAAGACCCAGTACTTC. Drawing the rest from reference TRBV5-6 and TRBJ2-5, the complete variable domain is DAGVTQSPTHLIKTRGQQVTLRCSPKSGHDTVSWYQQALGQGPQFIFQYYEEEERQRGNFPDRFSGHQFPNYSSELNVNALLLGDSALYLCASSFGTGVKTQYFGPGTRLLVL.

This clonotype was observed at least ten times. The rearrangement links TRBV20-1 to TRBJ1-5; 7 bases are a match to TRBD1. Germline CDR1 reads DFQATT; CDR2 reads SNEGSKA (reference sequence). This CDR3 is 14 amino acids long. The trim removed 8 bases at V and 2 bases at J, leaving 9 bases unmatched. The CDR3 coding sequence is TGCAGTAGATCCAGGACAGGTCGCAATCAGCCCCAGCATTTT. The encoded protein is CSRSRTGRNQPQHF.

This clonotype was seen at least ten times. CDR3 sequence (DNA): TGCAGCGTTTCCCCCGGGACCGTCACAGATACGCAGTATTTT. Translated, it gives CSVSPGTVTDTQYF. The chain uses TRBV29-1 and TRBJ2-3, with D perhaps TRBD1 or TRBD2 (5 bases each). Trimming took off 5 bases at V and 2 bases at J, with 14 bases between the two ends. The V gene's germline CDR1 is SQVTM and CDR2 ANQGSEA. This CDR3 has 14 amino acids.

The V and J genes are TRBV20-1 and TRBJ1-2; no firm D call. The CDR3 consists of 12 residues. CDR1 is DFQATT and CDR2 is SNEGSKA in the germline V gene (reference sequence). V dropped 2 bases and J dropped 3 bases, with 7 bases sitting between them. CDR3: CSARKRHYGYTF. As DNA, the CDR3 is TGCAGTGCTAGAAAACGCCACTATGGCTACACCTTC.

This clonotype was detected many times. The chain carries TRBV12-3 or TRBV12-4 and TRBJ1-2; weak D call: TRBD1 (5 bases). The CDR3 spans 12 residues. The V and J ends lost 4 bases and 7 bases respectively, with 10 bases between them. CDR3 coding DNA: TGTGCCAGCAGTTACAGGATGAGTGGCTACACCTTC. Translation: CASSYRMSGYTF.

This clonotype was counted between two and nine times. The V and J genes are TRBV7-9 and TRBJ1-1; TRBD1 matches at 7 bases. The CDR3 is 15 residues long. V dropped 4 bases and J dropped 4; count of bases not matched to a gene: 9. Germline V gene sequence: CDR1 SEHNR, CDR2 FQNEAQ (reference sequence). CDR3: CASSSLVTGSTEAFF. CDR3 in DNA: TGTGCCAGCAGCTCTCTGGTGACAGGGTCCACTGAAGCTTTCTTT.

This clonotype was recorded at least ten times. The J gene is TRBJ2-7, the V gene TRBV10-1, with 9 nucleotides matching TRBD1. V dropped 2 bases and J dropped 0; count of bases not matched to a gene: 2. The V gene's germline CDR1 is WNHNN and CDR2 SYGVQD (reference sequence). The CDR3 has 15 residues. The CDR3: CASSEGTGSSYEQYF. The CDR3 coding sequence is TGCGCCAGCAGTGAGGGGACAGGGAGCTCCTACGAGCAGTACTTC.